The TCR beta chain described here comes from a study of siplizumab effects on memory and regulatory T cells. Study findings and constraints: Researchers could not give a naive or memory phenotype to roughly 75-96% of proliferating CD4+ or CD8+ clones. Siplizumab produced a significant reduction in alloreactive sequences that were traceable to unstimulated CD4+ memory cells. Proliferating Tregs taken from siplizumab cultures were not shown to have a confirmed suppressive function.

As for this clone: The antigen is not known.

Trimming took 4 bases from V and 1 from J, leaving 7 bases between them. In germline, CDR1 is SQVTM, CDR2 ANQGSEA. The CDR3 has 12 amino acids. Here immunoSEQ multiplex PCR was the method, and the copy in TCRdb shows in-frame clones only, minus some. The repertoire holds some 100,000 clones, with more than 95% as singletons. The sample consisted of naive CD4+ T cells sorted from blood. The V gene is TRBV29-1, the J gene TRBJ2-5; D perhaps matches TRBD1 (6 bases). The receptor comes from a human donor in good health. The CDR3 coding sequence is TGCAGCGTTGGGACAGCCCAAGAGACCCAGTACTTC. Translation gives CSVGTAQETQYF. Drawing the rest from reference TRBV29-1 and TRBJ2-5, the complete variable domain is SAVISQKPSRDICQRGTSLTIQCQVDSQVTMMFWYRQQPGQSLTLIATANQGSEATYESGFVIDKFPISRPNLTFSTLTVSNMSPEDSSIYLCSVGTAQETQYFGPGTRLLVL.